This T cell receptor beta chain originates from a study of T cells in Graves' hyperthyroidism and ophthalmopathy. This clonotype has ten or more counts. Orbital computed tomography and thyroid ultrasound, together with serum TRAb and thyroxine and clinical symptoms, were used for diagnoses. Germline values: CDR1 SEHNR, CDR2 FQNEAQ (reference sequence). The germline V and J ends were trimmed by 1 base and 4 bases, with 8 bases remaining between them. CDR3 length equals 14 residues. The investigators amplified TCR beta CDR3 regions from RNA transcripts. TCR CDR3 regions were first amplified by RT-PCR with HTBI primers. MiXCR, run by TCRdb on the multiplex PCR reads, gives a single entry per CDR3 protein. The table records roughly 420,000 distinct CDR3 sequences, about a sixth of them present only once.

The sample taken for sequencing was blood. This TCR came from a woman between 18 and 30 years old with Graves' hyperthyroidism. The rearrangement links TRBV7-9 to TRBJ2-1, with unresolved D. CDR3 nucleotide sequence: TGTGCCAGCAGCTTAGAGGAGATATACAATGAGCAGTTCTTC. It is translated as CASSLEEIYNEQFF.